What follows are 23 T cell receptor beta chains derived from one specimen sequenced in a study of T-cell memory formation after mild COVID-19. A single record per CDR3 protein comes from TCRdb applying MiXCR to the 5' RACE reads. The sample includes some 150,000 distinct CDR3 sequences, 6% to 7% seen only once; the top ten take just over 2%. The sequencing input was PBMCs or a T cell subset sorted from them (not recorded which). The source is an adult woman who had mild COVID-19 (a few samples of this study predate the infection). Cell type and time point are not known.

This clonotype turned up a few times. This chain joins TRBV7-2 and TRBJ2-5; a possible D gene is TRBD2 (6 bases). Trimming left V 2 bases short and J 5 bases short, with 15 bases between. CDR1 and CDR2 (germline): SGHTA, FQGNSA. This CDR3 has 15 amino acids. CDR3 sequence (DNA): TGTGCCAGCAGCTTAACACGGGAGCGGGTGGAGACCCAGTACTTC. Encoded protein: CASSLTRERVETQYF.

This clonotype was detected a few times. V and J are TRBV10-3 and TRBJ2-1; TRBD1 agrees at 8 bases. The CDR3 is made up of 17 amino acids. V was pared by 7 bases and J by 0 bases, with 11 bases of the junction left unmatched. Germline V gene sequence: CDR1 ENHRY, CDR2 SYGVKD. The CDR3 loop is CAIKGGQGLSSYNEQFF. The CDR3 DNA sequence: TGTGCCATCAAGGGCGGACAGGGCCTAAGCTCCTACAATGAGCAGTTCTTC.

The table lists this clonotype with a few counts. The chain joins TRBV3-1 to TRBJ1-6, with unresolved D. In germline, CDR1 is LGHDT, CDR2 YNNKEL (reference sequence). CDR3 length: 15 amino acids. V was trimmed by 4 bases and J by 6 bases, leaving 13 bases between them. CDR3 amino acids: CASSLPPGGNSPLHF. The CDR3 region has the DNA TGTGCCAGCAGCCTCCCCCCAGGAGGTAATTCACCCCTCCACTTT.

V is TRBV2 and J is TRBJ2-3; TRBD2 matches 7 bases. Unmatched junction bases numbered 13, after V lost 5 bases and J lost 2 bases. The CDR3 is 17 amino acids. CDR1 and CDR2 (germline): SNHLY, FYNNEI. The DNA for the CDR3 is TGTGCCAGCAGTCCCCTTAGCGGGCTAGCACTCACAGATACGCAGTATTTT. Its protein is CASSPLSGLALTDTQYF.

This clonotype has only a few counts. The gene calls are TRBV12-3 or TRBV12-4 and TRBJ2-7; the D is unclear. V lost 1 base to trimming and J lost 3 bases, with 22 bases between them. The CDR3 spans 18 residues. The CDR3 spells CASSLGGATAVSNYEQYF. CDR3 nucleotides: TGTGCCAGCAGTTTAGGAGGTGCCACAGCAGTATCAAACTACGAGCAGTACTTC.

In this sample, this clonotype turned up many times. CDR3 residues: CASSETGFNQPQHF. The CDR3 region has the DNA TGCGCCAGCAGCGAGACAGGATTCAATCAGCCCCAGCATTTT. V and J are TRBV4-1 and TRBJ1-5; weak D call: TRBD1 (6 bases). CDR1 and CDR2 from the germline V gene are MGHRA and YSYEKL. The CDR3 consists of 14 residues. V lost 5 bases and J lost 3, with 11 bases in between.

This clonotype was seen repeatedly, ten times or more. The V gene is TRBV12-5, the J gene TRBJ1-1; 7 bases map to TRBD1. The CDR3 spans 15 residues. The germline gives CDR1 LGHNT, CDR2 FRNRAP. Unmatched junction bases numbered 10, after V lost 5 bases and J lost 4 bases. The CDR3 region is CASGTLLGGPTEAFF. For the CDR3, the DNA is TGTGCTAGTGGTACCCTGTTAGGGGGCCCCACTGAAGCTTTCTTT.

There are many counts of this clonotype. The chain carries TRBV12-3 or TRBV12-4 and TRBJ1-1; a weak D match, TRBD1 (6 bases). The CDR3 is made up of 17 amino acids. Trimming removed 5 bases at V and 4 bases at J, with 23 bases between. Here the CDR3 reads CASSPQGLQVRGTEAFF. The CDR3 DNA is TGTGCCAGCAGTCCTCAGGGGCTCCAGGTTCGGGGCACTGAAGCTTTCTTT.

This clonotype was counted only a few times. This chain connects TRBV4-2 to TRBJ1-1; D gene ambiguous. This CDR3 is built from 13 residues. V dropped 0 bases and J dropped 7 bases, with 9 bases sitting between them. Germline lookup yields CDR1 LGHNA and CDR2 YNFKEQ. The CDR3 here is CASSQEVVYEAFF. CDR3 in DNA: TGTGCCAGCAGCCAAGAAGTCGTATATGAAGCTTTCTTT.

This chain uses TRBV12-3 or TRBV12-4 with TRBJ2-6, with D hard to call. Trimming took 0 bases from V and 1 from J, leaving 13 bases between them. CDR3 size: 18 residues. The CDR3 DNA reads as TGTGCCAGCAGTTTAGCGGGTATCGGCCTTTCTGGGGCCAACGTCCTGACTTTC. Translation gives CASSLAGIGLSGANVLTF.

This clonotype was recorded many times. The rearrangement joins TRBV5-1 to TRBJ2-7; D is ambiguous. Trimming took off 0 bases at V and 2 bases at J, with 15 bases between the two ends. The CDR3 extends over 16 amino acids. Germline lookup yields CDR1 SGHRS and CDR2 YFSETQ. CDR3 coding DNA: TGCGCCAGCAGCTTGGCCTTTAGTACAGAGACCTACGAGCAGTACTTC. Its protein product is CASSLAFSTETYEQYF.

This clonotype appeared many times. This chain's CDR3 is CASSFTSTSGRIQYF. The CDR3 DNA follows: TGTGCCAGCAGTTTCACTTCGACTAGCGGCCGCATTCAGTACTTC. This chain joins TRBV12-3 or TRBV12-4 and TRBJ2-4; 9 bases fit TRBD2. V lost 3 bases to trimming and J lost 9 bases; unmatched junction nucleotides: 9. This CDR3 is 15 amino acids long.

The V call is TRBV2, the J call TRBJ2-3; 14 bases align to TRBD2. Germline values: CDR1 SNHLY, CDR2 FYNNEI. The CDR3 has 17 amino acids. Germline trimming cut 6 bases from V and 5 bases from J; bases unmatched to any gene: 10. The CDR3 spells CASRGLAGARWVDTQYF. The CDR3 DNA reads TGTGCCAGCAGGGGACTAGCGGGAGCCCGTTGGGTAGATACGCAGTATTTT.

This clonotype was detected only a few times. This chain links TRBV7-9 with TRBJ1-5; D is possibly TRBD1 (5 bases). V lost 5 bases and J 6 bases, leaving 20 bases between the germline ends. The V gene's germline CDR1 is SEHNR and CDR2 FQNEAQ (reference sequence). This CDR3 is 16 amino acids long. The CDR3 spells CASSRGNRHTGQPQHF. The CDR3, as DNA: TGTGCCAGCAGCCGTGGGAACAGGCATACCGGTCAGCCCCAGCATTTT.

This clonotype appeared many times. The chain joins TRBV5-1 to TRBJ1-1; weak D call: TRBD1 (5 bases). V shed 4 bases and J shed 5 bases, with 18 bases lying between them. CDR3 length equals 15 residues. Germline V CDR1 and CDR2: SGHRS, YFSETQ. The CDR3 sequence: CASSPQEAKGTEAFF. The CDR3 nucleotides read TGCGCCAGCAGCCCCCAAGAGGCAAAGGGGACTGAAGCTTTCTTT.

The V gene is TRBV20-1, the J gene TRBJ1-1; D is perhaps TRBD1 (5 bases). In germline, CDR1 is DFQATT, CDR2 SNEGSKA (reference sequence). The CDR3 spans 16 residues. V was pared by 1 base and J by 1 base, with 16 bases between. CDR3 protein: CSARVLTGRRNTEAFF. The CDR3 nucleotides read TGCAGTGCTAGAGTCCTTACGGGACGGCGGAACACTGAAGCTTTCTTT.

This clonotype came up many times. The J gene is TRBJ2-1, the V gene TRBV7-3, with D possibly being TRBD1 (5 bases). CDR3 length: 15 amino acids. The ends were cut back, 4 bases at V and 0 bases at J, with 10 bases in the middle. Per germline, CDR1 SGHTA and CDR2 FQGTGA. Written as DNA, the CDR3 is TGTGCCAGCAGCTCAACAGGAAACTCCTACAATGAGCAGTTCTTC. It yields the protein CASSSTGNSYNEQFF.

The J gene is TRBJ1-1, the V gene TRBV20-1; weak D call: TRBD1 (5 bases). The germline V gene encodes CDR1 DFQATT and CDR2 SNEGSKA (reference sequence). This CDR3 has 13 residues. The ends were cut back, 6 bases at V and 2 bases at J, with 13 bases in the middle. In nucleotides, the CDR3 is TGCAGTGCAGCTAGGGACGCCAACACTGAAGCTTTCTTT. It specifies CSAARDANTEAFF.

This clonotype was seen ten or more times. The chain is built from TRBV12-3 or TRBV12-4 and TRBJ2-5; unclear D gene. The CDR3 spans 12 residues. Trimming stripped 3 bases from V and 3 bases from J, with 5 bases between. The CDR3 nucleotides read TGTGCCAGCAGTTTTTCCAAAGAGACCCAGTACTTC. Translating it yields CASSFSKETQYF.

This clonotype was counted ten times or more. This chain links TRBV20-1 with TRBJ2-3, with D uncertain. Germline V lookup: CDR1 DFQATT, CDR2 SNEGSKA (reference sequence). V lost 5 bases and J 0 bases, leaving 15 bases between the germline ends. The length of the CDR3 is 15 residues. CDR3 residues: CSAGPTGTSTDTQYF. As DNA, the CDR3 is TGCAGTGCTGGGCCCACTGGTACTAGCACAGATACGCAGTATTTT.

This clonotype was seen at least ten times. The chain employs TRBV10-3 and TRBJ2-3, with 9 bases matching TRBD1. CDR3 length: 16 amino acids. The J segment lost 4 bases and the V segment lost 6 bases, leaving 11 bases of the junction unmatched. Germline V gene data show CDR1 as ENHRY and CDR2 as SYGVKD. The CDR3 region has the DNA TGTGCCATCAGCCCACAGGGGGCCCTCCCTCCAGATACGCAGTATTTT. Protein: CAISPQGALPPDTQYF.

In this sample, this clonotype turned up a few times. The V and J genes are TRBV6-5 and TRBJ1-2, with a weak D call TRBD1 (5 bases). Deletions cut 5 bases from V and 3 bases from J, with 19 bases between. CDR1 and CDR2 from the germline V gene are MNHEY and SVGAGI. The CDR3 length is 16 residues. In nucleotides, the CDR3 is TGTGCCAGCAGTGCGTTAACCGGGACGCACCACTATGGCTACACCTTC. Translating gives CASSALTGTHHYGYTF.

This clonotype was detected a few times. The chain combines TRBV25-1 with TRBJ2-3; the match to TRBD1 covers 7 bases. V lost 6 bases and J lost 0; bases outside the gene matches: 12. From germline, CDR1 is MGHDK and CDR2 SYGVNS. This CDR3 is 17 amino acids long. CDR3: CASSPPHRGSSTDTQYF. CDR3 coding DNA: TGTGCCAGCAGCCCCCCACACAGGGGCAGTAGCACAGATACGCAGTATTTT.